The 5 T cell receptor beta chains given below trace back to one sample, sequenced in a study of T cell clonality in common variable immunodeficiency. Generated by immunoSEQ multiplex PCR, the TCRdb table keeps only in-frame clones and is missing some. The sample is made up of around 40,000 clones, none counted only once. What was sequenced was peripheral blood mononuclear cells. The origin of the receptors is a person aged 18-70 years in good health.

The table lists this clone with many counts. The read stops 3 residues short of the end of the CDR3; the missing end is completed from the germline J gene. The V call is TRBV5-5, the J call TRBJ1-1; D is unclear. CDR1 is SGHKS and CDR2 is YYEKEE in the germline V gene (reference sequence). Trimming cost V 5 bases and J 4 bases, with 15 bases left between them. This CDR3 has 14 amino acids. Here the CDR3 reads CASSLLGGSTEAFF. CDR3 DNA, as far as it was read: TGTGCCAGCAGTCTCCTCGGCGGGAGCACTGAA. The complete variable domain, with remaining parts taken from reference TRBV5-5 and TRBJ1-1, reads DAGVTQSPTHLIKTRGQQVTLRCSPISGHKSVSWYQQVLGQGPQFIFQYYEKEERGRGNFPDRFSARQFPNYSSELNVNALLLGDSALYLCASSLLGGSTEAFFGQGTRLTVV.

This clone was recorded at least ten times. Read coverage stops 3 residues before the CDR3 terminus; the germline J gene supplies the remainder. V is TRBV7-9 and J is TRBJ1-4, with a tentative D call TRBD1 (6 bases). Germline CDR1 is SEHNR and CDR2 is FQNEAQ (reference sequence). The CDR3 contains 15 residues. The DNA read from the CDR3 is TGTGCCAGCAGCTCACCCGGGACAAGAGCGGGGGAA. It specifies CASSSPGTRAGE. The entire CDR3 sequence reads CASSSPGTRAGELFF.

The sample holds many counts of this clone. The missing CDR3 end, 3 residues past where the read stops, is filled in from the germline J gene. This chain joins TRBV30 and TRBJ1-2; 10 bases line up with TRBD1. CDR3 length: 16 residues. Unmatched junction bases numbered 12, after V lost 2 bases and J lost 6 bases. Germline V CDR1 and CDR2: GTSNPN, SVGIG (reference sequence). This chain's CDR3 is CAWSSERGQGSHGYTF. CDR3 DNA, as far as it was read: TGTGCCTGGAGTTCCGAGCGGGGACAGGGGAGCCATGGC.

The table lists this clone with many counts. The missing CDR3 end, 3 residues past where the read stops, is filled in from the germline J gene. J is TRBJ2-5 and V is TRBV12-3 or TRBV12-4; weak D call: TRBD1 (5 bases). This CDR3 spans 14 amino acids. V lost 3 bases to trimming and J lost 5 bases, with 13 bases between them. CDR3 DNA, as far as it was read: TGTGCCAGCAGTTTCGCTGGGGCGAAGGAGACC. It yields the protein CASSFAGAKET. From start to end, the CDR3 is CASSFAGAKETQYF.

In its sample, this clone was seen many times. The read falls 3 residues short of the CDR3 end, and the missing part is taken from the germline J gene. The chain combines TRBV5-1 with TRBJ2-7, with 11 bases matching TRBD2. The V segment lost 0 bases and the J segment 4 bases; nucleotides outside the gene matches: 0. Germline V gene lookup returns CDR1 SGHRS and CDR2 YFSETQ. The CDR3 spans 14 residues. CDR3 residues: CASSLVAGGYEQYF. Incomplete CDR3 DNA: TGCGCCAGCAGCTTGGTAGCGGGAGGGTACGAG.